The table lists the clone carrying this TCR beta chain with a few counts. In germline, CDR1 is SNHLY, CDR2 FYNNEI. The CDR3 consists of 13 residues. Trimming left V 6 bases short and J 1 base short, with 10 bases between. TCRdb fed the 5' RACE reads into MiXCR, producing one record per CDR3 protein. The sample records approximately 250,000 distinct CDR3 sequences, roughly 17% being singletons. This sample stems from a study of T-cell memory formation after mild COVID-19. This sequence joins TRBV2 and TRBJ2-7, with D perhaps being TRBD1 or TRBD2 (5 bases each). The receptor was derived from a man between 18 and 29 years old who had mild COVID-19 (a few samples of this study predate the infection). Cell type and time point are not known. The specimen sequenced was PBMCs or a T cell subset sorted from them (not recorded which). CDR3 nucleotides: TGTGCCAGCAGCGTAGGGGAGTCCTACGAGCAGTACTTC. Its translation: CASSVGESYEQYF.